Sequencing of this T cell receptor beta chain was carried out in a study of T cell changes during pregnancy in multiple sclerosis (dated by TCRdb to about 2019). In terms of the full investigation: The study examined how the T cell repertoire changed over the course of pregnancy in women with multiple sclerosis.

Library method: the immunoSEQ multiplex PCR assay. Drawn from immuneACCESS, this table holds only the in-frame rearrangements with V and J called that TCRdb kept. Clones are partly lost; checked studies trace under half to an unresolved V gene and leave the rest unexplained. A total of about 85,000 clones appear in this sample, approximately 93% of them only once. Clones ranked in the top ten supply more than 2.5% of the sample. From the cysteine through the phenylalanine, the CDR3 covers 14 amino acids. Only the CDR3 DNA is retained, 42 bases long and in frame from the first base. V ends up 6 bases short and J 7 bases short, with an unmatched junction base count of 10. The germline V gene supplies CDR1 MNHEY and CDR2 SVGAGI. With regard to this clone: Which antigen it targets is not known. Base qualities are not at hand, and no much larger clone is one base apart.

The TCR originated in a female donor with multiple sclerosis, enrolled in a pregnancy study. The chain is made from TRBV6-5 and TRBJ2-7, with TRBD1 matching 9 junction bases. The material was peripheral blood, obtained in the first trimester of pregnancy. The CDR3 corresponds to CASSLGQGLGEQYF. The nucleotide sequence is TGTGCCAGCAGCTTAGGACAGGGGCTAGGAGAGCAGTACTTC.